The next 26 T cell receptor beta chains were all read from a single sample in a study of Ad26.COV2.S vaccination and SARS-CoV-2 variants. The repertoire was sequenced with immunoSEQ multiplex PCR; TCRdb's copy has only in-frame clones and lacks some. Here the sample spans under 500,000 clones, approximately 90% being singletons. Treatment of the sample: 19 received Ad26.COV2.S at low or high dose, single or two shots; several received placebo; per-sample allocation not given. The investigators took samples on day 63 after the first vaccine or placebo injection. The source material was peripheral blood, sampled in a trial of Ad26.COV2.S vaccine versus placebo. These receptors were collected from a person aged 18-60 years who received the Ad26.COV2.S COVID-19 vaccine or a placebo.

The genes are TRBV6-6 and TRBJ2-3; no firm D call. This CDR3 is built from 13 residues. The germline CDR1 and CDR2 sequences are MNHNY and SVGAGI (reference sequence). The V and J ends lost 4 bases and 6 bases respectively, with 11 bases between them. The CDR3 protein is CASSSFLGDTQYF. The CDR3 nucleotides are TGTGCCAGCAGTTCCTTCCTAGGGGATACGCAGTATTTT.

The chain couples TRBV7-2 to TRBJ2-3; 16 bases are shared with TRBD2. Germline V gene data show CDR1 as SGHTA and CDR2 as FQGNSA. J gave up 9 bases and V 5 bases, and 5 bases lay outside the gene matches. CDR3 length: 15 amino acids. Here the CDR3 DNA reads TGTGCCAGCAGCCTGGGACTAGCGGGGGGGCAAACGCAGTATTTT. Translation: CASSLGLAGGQTQYF.

This rearrangement joins TRBV7-6 to TRBJ2-2, with 7 nucleotides matching TRBD1. V lost 4 bases, J lost 1 base, and 6 bases stayed unmatched. The CDR3 runs 16 residues. Germline CDR1 is SGHVS and CDR2 is FNYEAQ. The DNA for the CDR3 is TGTGCCAGCAGCTCCACCGGGACAGTGAACACCGGGGAGCTGTTTTTT. This translates into CASSSTGTVNTGELFF.

The rearrangement uses TRBV13 and TRBJ2-1, with 13 bases matching TRBD2. The CDR3 loop spans 16 amino acids. Losses at the gene ends were 5 bases for V and 9 bases for J; bases not matched to a gene: 10. Germline V gene lookup returns CDR1 PRHDT and CDR2 FYEKMQ (reference sequence). Here the CDR3 DNA reads TGTGCCAGCAGCAAGACTAGCGGGGGGACTAACCCTGAGCAGTTCTTC. Translated, it gives CASSKTSGGTNPEQFF.

V is TRBV15 and J is TRBJ2-3, with 11 nucleotides matching TRBD2. The CDR3 is made up of 16 amino acids. Germline assignment: CDR1 LNHNV and CDR2 YYDKDF (reference sequence). After removal of 2 bases from V and 5 bases from J, the junction contained 6 bases not matched to a gene. CDR3 nucleotides: TGTGCCACCAGCAGAATGACTAGCGGGGTAGAAGATACGCAGTATTTT. It yields the protein CATSRMTSGVEDTQYF.

The chain couples TRBV10-2 to TRBJ2-5; D gene unclear. CDR1 and CDR2 from the germline V gene are WSHSY and SAAADI. This CDR3 is built from 11 residues. Trimming pared 5 bases from V and 4 bases from J, leaving 5 bases between. The CDR3 DNA follows: TGCGCCAGCAGTCCCAGAGAGACCCAGTACTTC. It translates to CASSPRETQYF.

The CDR3 spells CASSLIAGGLTDTQYF. CDR3 bases: TGTGCCAGCAGCCTCATAGCGGGGGGGCTAACAGATACGCAGTATTTT. The chain recombines TRBV2 with TRBJ2-3; 11 nucleotides agree with TRBD2. The CDR3 covers 16 residues. The ends lost 6 bases at V and 3 bases at J; junction bases unmatched: 8. Per the germline V gene, CDR1 is SNHLY and CDR2 is FYNNEI.

The J gene is TRBJ2-3, the V gene TRBV4-1; TRBD2 matches 8 bases. The CDR3 extends over 15 amino acids. Germline CDR1 MGHRA, CDR2 YSYEKL. The V and J ends lost 1 base and 1 base, in that order; junction bases with no gene match: 1. The CDR3: CASSQGRGGTDTQYF. The CDR3 region has the DNA TGCGCCAGCAGCCAAGGGCGGGGGGGCACAGATACGCAGTATTTT.

This clone was observed once. At one end, the junction sequence differs from germline, possibly due to a read error. This rearrangement joins TRBV7-7 to TRBJ2-6, with D uncertain. The CDR3 extends over 15 amino acids. The germline V gene encodes CDR1 SSHAT and CDR2 FNYEAQ (reference sequence). The CDR3 is CASSFGETGANVLTF. The CDR3 nucleotides are TGTGCTAGCAGCTTTGGCGAGACTGGGGCCAACGTCCTGACTTTC.

The chain combines TRBV11-2 with TRBJ2-3; 8 bases match TRBD2. Germline V gene sequence: CDR1 SGHAT, CDR2 FQNNGV. Trimming at V came to 0 bases and at J to 2 bases, leaving 4 bases not matched to a gene. The CDR3 covers 16 residues. Here the CDR3 reads CASSLDVAGLTDTQYF. CDR3 DNA sequence: TGTGCCAGCAGCTTAGATGTAGCGGGGCTCACAGATACGCAGTATTTT.

V and J are TRBV30 and TRBJ1-4; D unclear. The V end was cut by 0 bases, the J end by 3 bases, with 11 bases between. CDR1 is GTSNPN, CDR2 SVGIG, per germline (reference sequence). This CDR3 spans 15 amino acids. The chain's CDR3 is CAWSVLEGPNEKLFF. The CDR3 DNA is TGTGCCTGGAGTGTACTGGAAGGCCCTAATGAAAAACTGTTTTTT.

This rearrangement joins TRBV27 to TRBJ2-7; perhaps TRBD1 as D (5 bases). The V gene lost 2 bases and the J gene lost 2 bases, with 13 bases spanning the gap. The length of the CDR3 is 15 residues. Germline V gene lookup returns CDR1 MNHEY and CDR2 SMNVEV (reference sequence). The CDR3 nucleotides read TGTGCCAGCAGTTTAGGCAGGGTTGAAACCTACGAGCAGTACTTC. Translating gives CASSLGRVETYEQYF.

This clone was counted once. The J gene is TRBJ2-7, the V gene TRBV6-5; tentative D call: TRBD2 (5 bases). The V end lost 6 bases, the J end lost 0 bases, and 12 bases lay between the germline ends. There are 14 residues in the CDR3. From germline, CDR1 is MNHEY and CDR2 SVGAGI. CDR3 coding DNA: TGTGCCAGCAGGAGGACGGGAAACTCCTACGAGCAGTACTTC. Protein sequence: CASRRTGNSYEQYF.

The rearrangement joins TRBV27 to TRBJ1-5, with unresolved D. The CDR3 spans 14 residues. The V end lost 4 bases, the J end lost 5 bases, and 12 bases lay between the germline ends. The V gene's germline CDR1 is MNHEY and CDR2 SMNVEV (reference sequence). CDR3 coding DNA: TGTGCCAGCAGTTGGGTGGGTTCGGATCAGCCCCAGCATTTT. Translating gives CASSWVGSDQPQHF.

The V gene is TRBV11-2, the J gene TRBJ1-2; D call uncertain. Between the trimmed V and J ends, which lost 8 bases and 4 bases, there was a span of 23 bases. Germline values: CDR1 SGHAT, CDR2 FQNNGV. The CDR3 is made up of 16 amino acids. For the CDR3, the DNA is TGTGCCAGCCTACCCCGACAAGCTCATTCCCGCTATGGCTACACCTTC. It is translated as CASLPRQAHSRYGYTF.

The chain recombines TRBV14 with TRBJ2-2; 7 bases align to TRBD1. The CDR3 is made up of 15 amino acids. V was pared by 3 bases and J by 6 bases, with 7 bases of the junction left unmatched. CDR1 is SGHDN, CDR2 FVKESK, per germline. The CDR3: CASSHLQGFPGELFF. The CDR3 bases are TGTGCCAGCAGCCACCTACAGGGGTTCCCCGGGGAGCTGTTTTTT.

The table lists this clone with a count of one. The rearrangement joins TRBV6-5 to TRBJ2-4; possibly TRBD1 for D (6 bases). CDR1 is MNHEY and CDR2 is SVGAGI in the germline V gene. This CDR3 contains 13 residues. Deletions cut 6 bases from V and 4 bases from J, with 10 bases between. The CDR3 DNA follows: TGTGCCAGCAGGCCCGGACAGAAAAACATTCAGTACTTC. Its protein product is CASRPGQKNIQYF.

This clone was counted a single time. The CDR3 sequence: CASSYSRSGGPSYNEQFF. CDR3 nucleotide sequence: TGTGCCAGCAGTTACTCGAGGTCGGGGGGTCCCTCCTACAATGAGCAGTTCTTC. The chain has TRBV6-2 or TRBV6-3 and TRBJ2-1; 7 bases are shared with TRBD2. Germline CDR1 reads MNHEY; CDR2 reads SVGEGT. The CDR3 is 18 residues long. V lost 0 bases and J lost 0; bases outside the gene matches: 8.

The rearrangement links TRBV15 to TRBJ1-5; no firm D call. Trimming took 1 base from V and 3 from J, leaving 13 bases between them. The V gene's germline CDR1 is LNHNV and CDR2 YYDKDF (reference sequence). The CDR3 sequence is 16 residues long. CDR3 in DNA: TGTGCCACCAGCAGAGGTCTGCTAGAATACAATCAGCCCCAGCATTTT. Translated: CATSRGLLEYNQPQHF. The entire variable domain, with the rest obtained from reference TRBV15 and TRBJ1-5, is as follows: DAMVIQNPRYQVTQFGKPVTLSCSQTLNHNVMYWYQQKSSQAPKLLFHYYDKDFNNEADTPDNFQSRRPNTSFCFLDIRSPGLGDTAMYLCATSRGLLEYNQPQHFGDGTRLSIL.

The CDR3 sequence is CASSKSGGAYNEQFF. CDR3 bases: TGTGCCAGTTCTAAGAGCGGGGGAGCCTACAATGAGCAGTTCTTC. The V gene is TRBV19, the J gene TRBJ2-1; 8 bases are a match to TRBD2. This CDR3 contains 15 residues. CDR1 is LNHDA and CDR2 is SQIVND in the germline V gene (reference sequence). After removal of 8 bases from V and 2 bases from J, the junction contained 8 bases not matched to a gene.

The V and J genes are TRBV7-2 and TRBJ2-1, with 11 bases lining up with TRBD2. The CDR3 contains 15 residues. Germline CDR1 SGHTA, CDR2 FQGNSA. The ends lost 1 base at V and 7 bases at J; junction bases unmatched: 3. The DNA of the CDR3 is TGTGCCAGCAGCTTAGGTCCTAGCGGGGGGAATGAGCAGTTCTTC. Its protein is CASSLGPSGGNEQFF. The full variable domain, in which reference TRBV7-2 and TRBJ2-1 provide the parts outside the CDR3, is GAGVSQSPSNKVTEKGKDVELRCDPISGHTALYWYRQSLGQGLEFLIYFQGNSAPDKSGLPSDRFSAERTGGSVSTLTIQRTQQEDSAVYLCASSLGPSGGNEQFFGPGTRLTVL.

The chain uses TRBV7-9 and TRBJ1-4; D is ambiguous. Germline CDR1 is SEHNR and CDR2 is FQNEAQ (reference sequence). The CDR3 runs to 14 residues. V lost 5 bases and J lost 6, with 13 bases in between. CDR3 DNA sequence: TGTGCCAGCAGCCTTAGGGCAGGTTATGAAAAACTGTTTTTT. This gives the protein CASSLRAGYEKLFF. Drawing the rest from reference TRBV7-9 and TRBJ1-4, the complete variable domain is DTGVSQNPRHKITKRGQNVTFRCDPISEHNRLYWYRQTLGQGPEFLTYFQNEAQLEKSRLLSDRFSAERPKGSFSTLEIQRTEQGDSAMYLCASSLRAGYEKLFFGSGTQLSVL.

Here the CDR3 DNA reads TGTGCCAGCAGCTGGGGACCGCTCTCCCCCGGCAATCAGCCCCAGCATTTT. Translation gives CASSWGPLSPGNQPQHF. The V and J genes are TRBV7-2 and TRBJ1-5; possibly TRBD1 for D (5 bases). The germline V gene encodes CDR1 SGHTA and CDR2 FQGNSA. This CDR3 has 17 amino acids. V lost 4 bases, J lost 2 bases, and 18 bases lay in between.

The chain carries TRBV5-1 and TRBJ2-7, with D hard to call. The CDR3 totals 13 residues. Germline V gene lookup returns CDR1 SGHRS and CDR2 YFSETQ. V gave up 3 bases and J gave up 0 bases, with 7 bases separating them. CDR3 in DNA: TGCGCCAGCAGCTCCGGGTACTCCTACGAGCAGTACTTC. It encodes CASSSGYSYEQYF.

CDR3 residues: CAWNAGGGETQYF. The CDR3 region has the DNA TGTGCCTGGAATGCTGGGGGCGGGGAGACCCAGTACTTC. The J gene is TRBJ2-5, the V gene TRBV30; perhaps TRBD1 as D (6 bases). The CDR3 runs to 13 residues. The germline V gene has CDR1 GTSNPN and CDR2 SVGIG (reference sequence). The V and J ends lost 4 bases and 5 bases respectively, with 14 bases between them. Variable domain in full (rest from reference TRBV30 and TRBJ2-5): SQTIHQWPATLVQPVGSPLSLECTVEGTSNPNLYWYRQAAGRGLQLLFYSVGIGQISSEVPQNLSASRPQDRQFILSSKKLLLSDSGFYLCAWNAGGGETQYFGPGTRLLVL.

This clone was observed once. This rearrangement joins TRBV7-8 to TRBJ2-1; tentative D call: TRBD2 (5 bases). CDR3 length: 16 amino acids. The germline V gene encodes CDR1 SGHVS and CDR2 FQNEAQ. Trimming left V 5 bases short and J 2 bases short, with 16 bases between. The chain's CDR3 is CASSTRARGTYNEQFF. The CDR3 region has the DNA TGTGCCAGCAGCACGAGGGCTAGAGGGACCTACAATGAGCAGTTCTTC.